A selection of T cell receptor beta chains follows, all from one sample in a study of T cell responses to AZD1222 COVID-19 vaccine. Repertoires were generated with immunoSEQ multiplex PCR, while TCRdb's copy carries only in-frame clones and drops some. The repertoire holds approximately 180,000 clones, around 88% seen once, with roughly 7.7% in the top ten. The sample here was peripheral blood, taken on day 0 of AZD1222 vaccination. These receptors all come from an adult in good health. The CDR3 runs from the conserved cysteine through the conserved F or W. D genes are given only for firm matches. The size entry is marked missing in some rows and otherwise reads once, few, many or a size class.

d_call,clone_size,j_call,v_call,cdr3_nt,cdr3_aa
.,.,TRBJ2-2,TRBV10-3,TGTGCCGCAGGGTCCGGGGAGCTGTTTTTT,CAAGSGELFF
.,.,TRBJ1-6,TRBV6-5,TGTGCCAGCATGAGGGAGGGGACCTCTAATTCACCCCTCCACTTT,CASMREGTSNSPLHF
.,few,TRBJ1-2,TRBV5-4,TGTGCCAGCAGTAGTCAGGAGAACTATGGCTACACCTTC,CASSSQENYGYTF
.,.,TRBJ2-7,TRBV7-2,TGTGCCAGCAGCTTAGAATCAGGCACCTACGAGCAGTACTTC,CASSLESGTYEQYF
.,.,TRBJ1-6,TRBV6-5,TGTGCCAGCAGCCGGGTCAGCTCCTATAATTCACCCCTCCACTTT,CASSRVSSYNSPLHF
TRBD2,.,TRBJ2-5,TRBV6-4,TGTGCCATAACTCTAGCGGGGGGGCCATATCAGGAGACCCAGTACTTC,CAITLAGGPYQETQYF
TRBD1,.,TRBJ1-1,TRBV3-1/TRBV3-2,TGTGCCAGCAGCCACAACAGGGGGTACACTGAAGCTTTCTTT,CASSHNRGYTEAFF
.,.,TRBJ2-7,TRBV12-3/TRBV12-4,TGTGCCAGCAGTTTCCGGGCTGGCTACGAGCAGTACTTC,CASSFRAGYEQYF
.,.,TRBJ1-5,TRBV28,TGTGCCAGCAGTTTATCCAAGAATCAGCCCCAGCATTTT,CASSLSKNQPQHF
.,.,TRBJ2-2,TRBV10-3,TGTGCCATCACCCCCGGGGACCCGGGGGAGCTGTTTTTT,CAITPGDPGELFF
.,.,TRBJ1-1,TRBV15,TGTGCCACCAGCAGCAGGGCTGGGGATGAAGCTTTCTTT,CATSSRAGDEAFF
TRBD1,.,TRBJ2-7,TRBV9,TGTGCCAGCAGTGTTACCGGGACAGGGGGCGAGCAGTACTTC,CASSVTGTGGEQYF
TRBD1,.,TRBJ2-7,TRBV18,TGTGCCAGCTCACGAAACACAGGGGGCTCCTACGAGCAGTACTTC,CASSRNTGGSYEQYF
.,once,TRBJ2-3,TRBV18,TGTGCCAGCTCACCACAGACAGATACGCAGTATTTT,CASSPQTDTQYF
.,.,TRBJ1-1,TRBV7-3,TGTGCCAGCAGCTCTCCCGGACGCGTGCTAGCTTTCTTT,CASSSPGRVLAFF
.,.,TRBJ2-1,TRBV18,TGTGCCAGCTCACCACAAAGCGGTCAGGGTGAGCAGTTCTTC,CASSPQSGQGEQFF
.,.,TRBJ1-2,TRBV10-3,TGTGCCACCGGGCGGGGCCCGGGGGGGCATGGCTACACCTTC,CATGRGPGGHGYTF
.,few,TRBJ2-5,TRBV12-3/TRBV12-4,TGTGCCAGCAGTCCCTCTCTGGAGACCCAGTACTTC,CASSPSLETQYF
.,once,TRBJ2-4,TRBV12-3/TRBV12-4,TGTGCCAGCAGTTTTGGGTTGGACATTCAGTACTTC,CASSFGLDIQYF
TRBD1,.,TRBJ1-2,TRBV6-5,TGTGCCAGCAGTCAGAGTGACAGGGGCTATGGCTACACCTTC,CASSQSDRGYGYTF
TRBD1,.,TRBJ1-6,TRBV7-9,TGTGCCAGCAGTGGACAGGTTAGACAAACCTTCCACCCTTCACCCCTCCACTTT,CASSGQVRQTFHPSPLHF
TRBD1,.,TRBJ1-1,TRBV5-1,TGCGCCAGCAGCTCCCGGACAGGGGGCCCCCCCGGGGAAGCTTTCTTT,CASSSRTGGPPGEAFF
.,once,TRBJ1-5,TRBV21-1,TGTGCCAGCAGCAAAGCTACAGGGGGAATCAATCAGCCCCAGCATTTT,CASSKATGGINQPQHF